The T cell receptor (beta chain) under discussion was sequenced for a study of cytomegalovirus exposure and HLA in healthy donors. Study-level background: The Caucasian-associated ancestry cluster contained about 80% of the approximately 400 genotyped donors.

This CDR3 spans 15 amino acids. V lost 4 bases and J lost 8; bases outside the gene matches: 6. Germline V gives CDR1 SGHNT, CDR2 YYREEE (reference sequence). With 60 Vbeta and 13 Jbeta primers, the PCR was carried out. Per the authors' pipeline: An analysis that came later counted some 80 million unique TCR beta chains, about 10 million shared. Assay used: immunoSEQ multiplex PCR; TCRdb lists only in-frame clones, some missing. D and trimming come from the DNA, and the V and J calls and clone size come from that table. The table lists 150,000 to 200,000 clones, approximately 80% of them singletons. Notes on the study in general: Within a later analysis, the majority of CMV-associated TCR beta chains appeared HLA-restricted. Relative to equally common others, HLA-associated TCR beta chains showed greater clonal expansion in a later analysis.

In the case of this clone: What it binds is not known.

The clonotype was recovered from a woman between 18 and 29 years old in good health and CMV-seropositive. The sample comprised PBMCs. V gene TRBV5-4 combines with J gene TRBJ2-1; 13 positions agree with TRBD2. DNA of the CDR3: TGTGCCAGCAGCGATACCGGGACTAGCGGGGATGAGCAGTTCTTC. It is translated as CASSDTGTSGDEQFF.